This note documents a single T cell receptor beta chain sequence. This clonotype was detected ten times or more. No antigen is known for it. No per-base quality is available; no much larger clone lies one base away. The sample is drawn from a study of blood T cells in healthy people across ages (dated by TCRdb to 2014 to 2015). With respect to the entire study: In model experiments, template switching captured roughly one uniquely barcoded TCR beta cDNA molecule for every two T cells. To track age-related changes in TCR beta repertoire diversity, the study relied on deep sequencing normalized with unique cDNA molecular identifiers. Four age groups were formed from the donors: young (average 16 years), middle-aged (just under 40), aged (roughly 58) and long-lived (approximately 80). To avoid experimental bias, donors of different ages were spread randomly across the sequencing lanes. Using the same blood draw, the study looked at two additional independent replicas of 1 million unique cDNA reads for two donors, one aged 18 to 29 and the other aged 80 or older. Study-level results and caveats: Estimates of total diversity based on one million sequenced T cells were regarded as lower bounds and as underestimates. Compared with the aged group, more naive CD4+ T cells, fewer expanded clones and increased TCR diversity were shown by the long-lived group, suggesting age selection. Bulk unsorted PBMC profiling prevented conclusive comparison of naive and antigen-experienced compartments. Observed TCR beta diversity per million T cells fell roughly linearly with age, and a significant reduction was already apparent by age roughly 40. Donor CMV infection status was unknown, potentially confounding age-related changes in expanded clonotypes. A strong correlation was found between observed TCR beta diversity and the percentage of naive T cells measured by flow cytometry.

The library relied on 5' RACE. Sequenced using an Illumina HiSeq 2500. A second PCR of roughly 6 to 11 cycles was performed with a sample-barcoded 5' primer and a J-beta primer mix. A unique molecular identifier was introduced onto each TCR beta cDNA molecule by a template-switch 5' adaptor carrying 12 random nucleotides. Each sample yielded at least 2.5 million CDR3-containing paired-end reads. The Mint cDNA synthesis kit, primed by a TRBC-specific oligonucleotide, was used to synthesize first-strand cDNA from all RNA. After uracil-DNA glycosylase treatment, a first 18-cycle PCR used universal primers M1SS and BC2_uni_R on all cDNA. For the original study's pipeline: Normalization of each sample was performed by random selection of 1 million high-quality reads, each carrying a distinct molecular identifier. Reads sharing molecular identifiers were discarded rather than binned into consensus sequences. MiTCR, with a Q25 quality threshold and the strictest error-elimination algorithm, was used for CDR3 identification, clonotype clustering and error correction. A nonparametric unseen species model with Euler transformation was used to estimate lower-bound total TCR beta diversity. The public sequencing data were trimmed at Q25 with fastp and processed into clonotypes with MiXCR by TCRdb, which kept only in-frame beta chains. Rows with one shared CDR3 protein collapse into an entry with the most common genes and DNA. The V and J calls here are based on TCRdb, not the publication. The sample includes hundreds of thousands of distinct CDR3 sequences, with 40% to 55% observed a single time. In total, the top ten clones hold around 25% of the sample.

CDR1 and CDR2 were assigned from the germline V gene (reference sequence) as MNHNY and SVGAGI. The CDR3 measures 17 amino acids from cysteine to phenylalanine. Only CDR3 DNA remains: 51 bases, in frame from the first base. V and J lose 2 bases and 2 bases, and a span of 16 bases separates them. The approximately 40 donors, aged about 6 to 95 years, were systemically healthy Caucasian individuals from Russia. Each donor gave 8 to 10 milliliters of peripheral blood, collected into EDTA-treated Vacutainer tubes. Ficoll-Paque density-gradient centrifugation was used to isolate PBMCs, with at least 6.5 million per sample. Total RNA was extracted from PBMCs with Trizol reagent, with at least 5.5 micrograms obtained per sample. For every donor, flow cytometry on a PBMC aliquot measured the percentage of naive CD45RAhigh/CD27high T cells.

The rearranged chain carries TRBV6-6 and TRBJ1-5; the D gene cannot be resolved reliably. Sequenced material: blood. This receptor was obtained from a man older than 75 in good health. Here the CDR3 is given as CASSYDPRPDGNQPQHF. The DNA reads TGTGCCAGCAGTTACGATCCAAGGCCAGATGGCAATCAGCCCCAGCATTTT.